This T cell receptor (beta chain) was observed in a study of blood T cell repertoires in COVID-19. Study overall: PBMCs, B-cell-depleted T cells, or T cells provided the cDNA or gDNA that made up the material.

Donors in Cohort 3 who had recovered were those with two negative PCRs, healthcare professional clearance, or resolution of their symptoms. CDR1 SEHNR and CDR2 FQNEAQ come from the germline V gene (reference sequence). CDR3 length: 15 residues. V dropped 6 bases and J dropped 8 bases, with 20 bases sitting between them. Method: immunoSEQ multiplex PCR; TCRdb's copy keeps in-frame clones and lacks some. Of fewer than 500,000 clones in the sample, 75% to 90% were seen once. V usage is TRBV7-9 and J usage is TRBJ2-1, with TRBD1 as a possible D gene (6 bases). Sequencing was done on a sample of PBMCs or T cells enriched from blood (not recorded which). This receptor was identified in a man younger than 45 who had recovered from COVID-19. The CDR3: CASSHGTRNRDEQFF. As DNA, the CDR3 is TGTGCCAGCAGTCATGGGACACGAAACAGGGATGAGCAGTTCTTC.